The 9 T cell receptor beta chains listed next were all sequenced from one sample in a study of blood T cell repertoires in COVID-19. The repertoire was sequenced with immunoSEQ multiplex PCR; TCRdb's copy has only in-frame clones and lacks some. The repertoire holds 150,000 to 200,000 clones, with about 87% as singletons. Input material: peripheral blood. These receptors all stem from a woman between 65 and 79 years old with COVID-19, enrolled during active disease.

The chain recombines TRBV5-3 with TRBJ2-7; the match to TRBD2 covers 7 bases. TRBV5-3 is an open reading frame, and its role is uncertain. The CDR3 length is 15 residues. Trimming at V came to 3 bases and at J to 5 bases, leaving 11 bases not matched to a gene. The CDR3 sequence is CARSSPKAGVDEQYF. CDR3 nucleotides: TGTGCCAGAAGCTCGCCGAAGGCGGGAGTGGACGAGCAGTACTTC.

J is TRBJ2-6 and V is TRBV5-4; TRBD1 is a possible D gene (5 bases). Germline lookup yields CDR1 SGHNT and CDR2 YYREEE (reference sequence). CDR3 length equals 15 residues. V was cut by 4 bases and J by 0 bases, with 8 bases left in between. The CDR3 bases are TGTGCCAGCAGCCTGGACACCTCTGGGGCCAACGTCCTGACTTTC. The encoded protein is CASSLDTSGANVLTF.

The chain employs TRBV3-1 (or the pseudogene TRBV3-2) and TRBJ2-7; D is uncertain. The CDR3 contains 14 residues. The V and J ends lost 1 base and 3 bases respectively, with 10 bases between them. Germline V lookup: CDR1 LGHDT, CDR2 YNNKEL (reference sequence). The CDR3 DNA follows: TGTGCCAGCAGCCAAGGCCCAGGTTTCTACGAGCAGTACTTC. This codes for CASSQGPGFYEQYF.

The V call is TRBV14, the J call TRBJ1-1; 7 bases line up with TRBD1. This CDR3 has 16 residues. J lost 0 bases, V lost 4 bases, and 8 bases had no gene match. Germline V CDR1 and CDR2: SGHDN, FVKESK. The CDR3 DNA is TGTGCCAGCAGCCCGTGGTCAGGGGGGCTGAACACTGAAGCTTTCTTT. It is translated as CASSPWSGGLNTEAFF.

This chain links TRBV28 with TRBJ1-1; 9 bases fit TRBD1. V was clipped by 8 bases and J by 7 bases; unmatched bases: 2. This CDR3 is built from 11 residues. CDR1 is MDHEN, CDR2 SYDVKM, per germline. The CDR3 DNA sequence: TGTGCCAGCCGGGACAGGGATGAAGCTTTCTTT. It encodes CASRDRDEAFF.

This clone was counted only a few times. V is TRBV7-6 and J is TRBJ2-1; D may be TRBD1 (6 bases). Per germline, CDR1 SGHVS and CDR2 FNYEAQ. The V and J ends lost 6 bases and 1 base respectively, with 13 bases between them. The CDR3 has 15 amino acids. CDR3 sequence (DNA): TGTGCCAGCAGTACCGGGACACAATCCTACAATGAGCAGTTCTTC. Its protein is CASSTGTQSYNEQFF.

The rearrangement uses TRBV24-1 and TRBJ1-2; TRBD1 agrees at 9 bases. The CDR3 runs 12 residues. With 11 bases clipped from V and 8 bases from J, the junction kept 8 bases outside the gene matches. Germline-derived CDR1 and CDR2 are KGHDR and SFDVKD. The CDR3 coding sequence is TGTGCCAGCGGGGACAGGGCGACGGGCTACACCTTC. It encodes CASGDRATGYTF.

The chain employs TRBV5-1 and TRBJ1-1; D is ambiguous. Germline loops: CDR1 SGHRS, CDR2 YFSETQ. This CDR3 contains 13 residues. The V end lost 0 bases, the J end lost 4 bases, and 7 bases lay between the germline ends. CDR3 bases: TGCGCCAGCAGCTTGGACGGACTCACTGAAGCTTTCTTT. The encoded protein is CASSLDGLTEAFF.

This chain joins TRBV12-1 and TRBJ2-7; the table's D call, TRBD1, was not checked against the DNA. TRBV12-1 is a pseudogene locus. This CDR3 contains 15 residues. CDR3 in amino acids: CASSSRKDRTYEQYF. CDR3 nucleotide sequence: TGTGCCAGCAGCTCCCGGAAGGACAGGACCTACGAGCAGTACTTC.